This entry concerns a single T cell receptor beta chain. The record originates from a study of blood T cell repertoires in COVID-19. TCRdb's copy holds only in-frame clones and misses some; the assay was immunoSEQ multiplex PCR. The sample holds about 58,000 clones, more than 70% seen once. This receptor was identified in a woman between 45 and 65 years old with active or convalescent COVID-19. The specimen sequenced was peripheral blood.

CDR3 sequence reads: CASSNTDRPLSGELFF. In nucleotides, the CDR3 is TGTGCCAGCAGCAATACGGACAGGCCATTATCCGGGGAGCTGTTTTTT. The chain is built from TRBV9 and TRBJ2-2, with 7 bases lining up with TRBD1. In germline, CDR1 is SGDLS, CDR2 YYNGEE. V lost 4 bases, J lost 6 bases, and 12 bases stayed unmatched. The CDR3 length is 16 residues.